The rows below give T cell receptor beta chains drawn from one sample of a study of shared clonotypes between healthy human individuals. The protocol was immunoSEQ multiplex PCR, while the TCRdb copy is restricted to in-frame clones and leaves out a portion. The repertoire holds hundreds of thousands of clones, with approximately 95% as singletons. Specimen: naive CD8+ T cells sorted from blood. These receptors came from a woman in her 30s in good health. Each CDR3 is given with its conserved first and last residue. The order of the fields is V gene, J gene, clone size, D gene, CDR3 DNA, CDR3 protein. D genes are given only for firm matches. Not every row has a clone size; where given, it reads once, few, many or a size class.

V gene: TRBV28; J gene: TRBJ2-7; clone size: .; D gene: TRBD1; CDR3 DNA: TGTGCCAGCAGTTTCGGGACAGGGCCTTACGAGCAGTACTTC; CDR3 protein: CASSFGTGPYEQYF
V gene: TRBV7-6; J gene: TRBJ2-6; clone size: .; D gene: .; CDR3 DNA: TGTGCCAGCAGCTTAAGGATTCCGATCTCTGGGGCCAACGTCCTGACTTTC; CDR3 protein: CASSLRIPISGANVLTF
V gene: TRBV27; J gene: TRBJ1-1; clone size: .; D gene: .; CDR3 DNA: TGTGCCAGCAGGAGGGACACCTTGAACACTGAAGCTTTCTTT; CDR3 protein: CASRRDTLNTEAFF
V gene: TRBV14; J gene: TRBJ1-4; clone size: .; D gene: TRBD1; CDR3 DNA: TGTGCCAGCAGCCTGGACAGGGATGGTGTGTTTGAAAAACTGTTTTTT; CDR3 protein: CASSLDRDGVFEKLFF
V gene: TRBV29-1; J gene: TRBJ1-2; clone size: .; D gene: .; CDR3 DNA: TGCAGCGTTGAACTACAGGGCGGCTACACCTTC; CDR3 protein: CSVELQGGYTF
V gene: TRBV11-2; J gene: TRBJ2-3; clone size: .; D gene: TRBD2; CDR3 DNA: TGTGCCAGCAGCTCGTGGGGGGGAGTGGCAGCAGATACGCAGTATTTT; CDR3 protein: CASSSWGGVAADTQYF
V gene: TRBV27; J gene: TRBJ2-7; clone size: .; D gene: .; CDR3 DNA: TGTGCCAGCAGTTTCTTGGAACGCCGGGCCTACGAGCAGTACTTC; CDR3 protein: CASSFLERRAYEQYF
V gene: TRBV19; J gene: TRBJ2-7; clone size: .; D gene: .; CDR3 DNA: TGTGCCAGTAGTATAGGTGGGGCAGCCTCCTACGAGCAGTACTTC; CDR3 protein: CASSIGGAASYEQYF
V gene: TRBV27; J gene: TRBJ1-1; clone size: .; D gene: .; CDR3 DNA: TGTGCCAGCAGTCCGTTCGGGGTCTTAGACACTGAAGCTTTCTTT; CDR3 protein: CASSPFGVLDTEAFF
V gene: TRBV7-6; J gene: TRBJ2-1; clone size: .; D gene: TRBD2; CDR3 DNA: TGTGCCAGCAGCTTAGAGGGGAGCGGGAGCTGGGGGGAGCAGTTCTTC; CDR3 protein: CASSLEGSGSWGEQFF
V gene: TRBV19; J gene: TRBJ2-2; clone size: .; D gene: TRBD2; CDR3 DNA: TGTGCCAGTAGGGGAGCGGGAGTCTTGAACACCGGGGAGCTGTTTTTT; CDR3 protein: CASRGAGVLNTGELFF
V gene: TRBV4-1; J gene: TRBJ1-4; clone size: .; D gene: TRBD1; CDR3 DNA: TGCGCCAGCAGCCAACTAAAAATCCGGGACAGGGGGCTGTTTGAAAAACTGTTTTTT; CDR3 protein: CASSQLKIRDRGLFEKLFF
V gene: TRBV27; J gene: TRBJ1-3; clone size: .; D gene: .; CDR3 DNA: TGTGCCAGCAGTTCCTTGCCTGGAGGGGATCCTGGAAACACCATATATTTT; CDR3 protein: CASSSLPGGDPGNTIYF
V gene: TRBV5-4; J gene: TRBJ2-7; clone size: few; D gene: .; CDR3 DNA: TGTGCCAGCAGCACGACTAGCGAGCAGTACTTC; CDR3 protein: CASSTTSEQYF
V gene: TRBV27; J gene: TRBJ1-5; clone size: .; D gene: .; CDR3 DNA: TGTGCCAGCAGCTTTCGACAATACGATCAGCCCCAGCATTTT; CDR3 protein: CASSFRQYDQPQHF
V gene: TRBV9; J gene: TRBJ1-2; clone size: .; D gene: TRBD1; CDR3 DNA: TGTGCCAGCAGCGCCCGGGACAGGGAAAACTATGGCTACACCTTC; CDR3 protein: CASSARDRENYGYTF
V gene: TRBV2; J gene: TRBJ2-7; clone size: .; D gene: .; CDR3 DNA: TGTGCCAGCAGCGACAGGCCTTCCACCGAGCAGTACTTC; CDR3 protein: CASSDRPSTEQYF
V gene: TRBV27; J gene: TRBJ2-7; clone size: .; D gene: .; CDR3 DNA: TGTGCCAGCAGTCCCTCCCCAGTTTACGAGCAGTACTTC; CDR3 protein: CASSPSPVYEQYF
V gene: TRBV27; J gene: TRBJ2-5; clone size: .; D gene: .; CDR3 DNA: TGTGCCACCCTTGGCGAAACTGGGGGGACCCAGTACTTC; CDR3 protein: CATLGETGGTQYF
V gene: TRBV27; J gene: TRBJ2-1; clone size: once; D gene: TRBD2; CDR3 DNA: TGTGCCAGCAGTTTATCTTCTCTAGCGGGAGTCAATGAGCAGTTCTTC; CDR3 protein: CASSLSSLAGVNEQFF
V gene: TRBV19; J gene: TRBJ1-1; clone size: .; D gene: .; CDR3 DNA: TGTGCCAGTAGTATAGCCTTAGTTTGGGGTTCCACTGAAGCTTTCTTT; CDR3 protein: CASSIALVWGSTEAFF
V gene: TRBV27; J gene: TRBJ1-5; clone size: .; D gene: .; CDR3 DNA: TGTGCCAGCAGTGTAGTGGGGGGCGTTCAGCCCCAGCATTTT; CDR3 protein: CASSVVGGVQPQHF
V gene: TRBV30; J gene: TRBJ1-2; clone size: .; D gene: .; CDR3 DNA: TGTGCCTGGAGTATCTGGAGGTATGGCTACACCTTC; CDR3 protein: CAWSIWRYGYTF
V gene: TRBV6-5; J gene: TRBJ2-7; clone size: .; D gene: TRBD1; CDR3 DNA: TGTGCCAGCAGTTACTCGACAGGGGGCGAGCAGTACTTC; CDR3 protein: CASSYSTGGEQYF
V gene: TRBV29-1; J gene: TRBJ1-1; clone size: .; D gene: .; CDR3 DNA: TGCAGCGCTGGGACGTTCTCTATGAACACTGAAGCTTTCTTT; CDR3 protein: CSAGTFSMNTEAFF
V gene: TRBV19; J gene: TRBJ2-1; clone size: .; D gene: .; CDR3 DNA: TGTGCCAGTAGTACCGACACTAGCTCCTACAATGAGCAGTTCTTC; CDR3 protein: CASSTDTSSYNEQFF
V gene: TRBV21-1; J gene: TRBJ2-3; clone size: .; D gene: .; CDR3 DNA: TGTGCCAGCCACCAGGCAGATACGCAGTATTTT; CDR3 protein: CASHQADTQYF
V gene: TRBV28; J gene: TRBJ2-2; clone size: .; D gene: .; CDR3 DNA: TGTGCCAGCAGTCAATGGACGCTAGCGAACACCGGGGAGCTGTTTTTT; CDR3 protein: CASSQWTLANTGELFF
V gene: TRBV13; J gene: TRBJ2-7; clone size: .; D gene: .; CDR3 DNA: TGTGCCAGCAGCCGAGAGACGGATGGCGAGCAGTACTTC; CDR3 protein: CASSRETDGEQYF
V gene: TRBV25-1; J gene: TRBJ2-7; clone size: .; D gene: .; CDR3 DNA: TGTGCCAGCAGTGTTGGCCACGAGCAGTACTTC; CDR3 protein: CASSVGHEQYF
V gene: TRBV19; J gene: TRBJ2-1; clone size: .; D gene: .; CDR3 DNA: TGTGCCAGTAGTATGTTGAGCGGGTCGTACAATGAGCAGTTCTTC; CDR3 protein: CASSMLSGSYNEQFF
V gene: TRBV13; J gene: TRBJ1-2; clone size: .; D gene: TRBD1; CDR3 DNA: TGTGCCAGCAGCGTACAGGGGGCGCATGGCTACACCTTC; CDR3 protein: CASSVQGAHGYTF
V gene: TRBV28; J gene: TRBJ2-5; clone size: .; D gene: TRBD1; CDR3 DNA: TGTGCCAGCAGTCGAAACAGGGGGCGCGGTGAGACCCAGTACTTC; CDR3 protein: CASSRNRGRGETQYF
V gene: TRBV7-9; J gene: TRBJ1-1; clone size: once; D gene: .; CDR3 DNA: TGTGCCAGCAACTTGGGACACCAGGAAGCTTTCTTT; CDR3 protein: CASNLGHQEAFF
V gene: TRBV7-8; J gene: TRBJ1-4; clone size: .; D gene: .; CDR3 DNA: TGTGCCAGCAGCTTATCGTCTGGGTATGAAAAACTGTTTTTT; CDR3 protein: CASSLSSGYEKLFF
V gene: TRBV27; J gene: TRBJ1-5; clone size: .; D gene: .; CDR3 DNA: TGTGCCAGCAGACGTACCTCAGACAGGAACAATCAGCCCCAGCATTTT; CDR3 protein: CASRRTSDRNNQPQHF
V gene: TRBV28; J gene: TRBJ1-3; clone size: .; D gene: TRBD1; CDR3 DNA: TGTGCCAGCAGTCCCCGCCAGGGGGTAATGGGAAACACCATATATTTT; CDR3 protein: CASSPRQGVMGNTIYF
V gene: TRBV19; J gene: TRBJ1-1; clone size: .; D gene: .; CDR3 DNA: TGTGCCAGTAGTATAGGGGGCGGCACTGAAGCTTTCTTT; CDR3 protein: CASSIGGGTEAFF
V gene: TRBV6-5; J gene: TRBJ2-7; clone size: .; D gene: .; CDR3 DNA: TGTGCCAGCAGTTACGTGGGGCAGGGAGGCTACGAGCAGTACTTC; CDR3 protein: CASSYVGQGGYEQYF
V gene: TRBV27; J gene: TRBJ1-5; clone size: .; D gene: .; CDR3 DNA: TGTGCCAGCAGAAAGGTTGGGGGGTCGAGCAATCAGCCCCAGCATTTT; CDR3 protein: CASRKVGGSSNQPQHF
V gene: TRBV28; J gene: TRBJ2-5; clone size: .; D gene: TRBD2; CDR3 DNA: TGTGCCAGCAGTTTGTTGTCTAGCGGGAGTTCTGAGACCCAGTACTTC; CDR3 protein: CASSLLSSGSSETQYF
V gene: TRBV19; J gene: TRBJ2-7; clone size: .; D gene: .; CDR3 DNA: TGTGCCAGTAGTATTGTAGAGGGTGGCGAGCAGTACTTC; CDR3 protein: CASSIVEGGEQYF
V gene: TRBV7-9; J gene: TRBJ2-1; clone size: .; D gene: TRBD2; CDR3 DNA: TGTGCCAGCAGCTTAGGACTAGCGGGGGAGCAGTTCTTC; CDR3 protein: CASSLGLAGEQFF
V gene: TRBV4-2; J gene: TRBJ2-7; clone size: .; D gene: .; CDR3 DNA: TGTGCCAGCAGCCAAGATATAGTGGGAGAGGTCTACGAGCAGTACTTC; CDR3 protein: CASSQDIVGEVYEQYF
V gene: TRBV6-5; J gene: TRBJ2-5; clone size: once; D gene: TRBD2; CDR3 DNA: TGTGCCAGCAGTTGGGGGGGGATAAGGGAGACCCAGTACTTC; CDR3 protein: CASSWGGIRETQYF
V gene: TRBV4-1; J gene: TRBJ1-5; clone size: .; D gene: TRBD1; CDR3 DNA: TGCGCCAGCAGCCCCGAAGTTCCGACAGGGAGCAATCAGCCCCAGCATTTT; CDR3 protein: CASSPEVPTGSNQPQHF
V gene: TRBV27; J gene: TRBJ1-2; clone size: .; D gene: TRBD1; CDR3 DNA: TGTGCCAGCAGTACTCCTGGGACAGGCGTCTATGGCTACACCTTC; CDR3 protein: CASSTPGTGVYGYTF
V gene: TRBV11-3; J gene: TRBJ2-3; clone size: .; D gene: .; CDR3 DNA: TGTGCCAGCAGCTTTTCGTTTGGGTCGCCACAGTATTTT; CDR3 protein: CASSFSFGSPQYF
V gene: TRBV11-2; J gene: TRBJ2-5; clone size: .; D gene: TRBD1; CDR3 DNA: TGTGCCAGCAGCCCGGAGACAGGGGGCGTTGGGGAGACCCAGTACTTC; CDR3 protein: CASSPETGGVGETQYF
V gene: TRBV4-2; J gene: TRBJ2-1; clone size: .; D gene: .; CDR3 DNA: TGTGCCAGCAGCCAAGAGGAAAATCCCCCGTACAATGAGCAGTTCTTC; CDR3 protein: CASSQEENPPYNEQFF
V gene: TRBV4-1; J gene: TRBJ2-5; clone size: once; D gene: .; CDR3 DNA: TGCGCCAGCAGCCAGGACGTGCCCCCGGAGACCCAGTACTTC; CDR3 protein: CASSQDVPPETQYF
V gene: TRBV5-8; J gene: TRBJ2-7; clone size: .; D gene: .; CDR3 DNA: TGTGCCAGCAGCTCCTGGAGCTCCTACGAGCAGTACTTC; CDR3 protein: CASSSWSSYEQYF
V gene: TRBV13; J gene: TRBJ2-3; clone size: .; D gene: .; CDR3 DNA: TGTGCCAGCAGCTGGTTACAGGACCCAGATACGCAGTATTTT; CDR3 protein: CASSWLQDPDTQYF